This T cell receptor beta chain was identified during a study of human T cells and chemical hapten exposure. About the study: Skin on the upper inner arm, 2 cm by 2 cm in size, was sensitized with 2% DPC. Each patient's scalp received weekly diphenylcyclopropenone throughout the approximately 25-week study.

CDR1 and CDR2 from the germline V gene are DFQATT and SNEGSKA (reference sequence). The CDR3 covers 12 residues. The ends were cut back, 2 bases at V and 14 bases at J, with 17 bases in the middle. This clonotype was detected many times. A single record per CDR3 protein comes from TCRdb applying MiXCR to the RACE reads. The sample includes about 140,000 distinct CDR3 sequences, about 11% of them seen just once. Time point here: patch test 2, 6 weeks after DPC sensitization. Described treatment: therapeutic diphenylcyclopropenone sensitization with weekly scalp DPC. The input for sequencing was whole blood, taken in connection with sensitization to the hapten diphenylcyclopropenone (DPC). The chain is built from TRBV20-1 and TRBJ2-3; tentative D call: TRBD1 (6 bases). The sequence was collected from a woman aged 50 to 60 with alopecia areata. Some clones in this sample may be carry-over from other donors' samples. CDR3 sequence (DNA): TGCAGTGCTAGACCCGGACAGCCACCGTCGTATTTT. Its protein product is CSARPGQPPSYF.